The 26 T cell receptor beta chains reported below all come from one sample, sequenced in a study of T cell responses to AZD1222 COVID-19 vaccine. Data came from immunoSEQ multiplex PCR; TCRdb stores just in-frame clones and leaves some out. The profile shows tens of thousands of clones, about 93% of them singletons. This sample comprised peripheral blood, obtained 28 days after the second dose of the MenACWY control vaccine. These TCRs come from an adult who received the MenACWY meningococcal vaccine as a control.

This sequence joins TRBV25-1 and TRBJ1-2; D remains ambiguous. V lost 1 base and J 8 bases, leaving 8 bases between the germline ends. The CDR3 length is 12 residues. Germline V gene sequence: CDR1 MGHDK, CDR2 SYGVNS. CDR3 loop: CASSELAWGYTF. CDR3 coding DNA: TGTGCCAGCAGTGAATTGGCGTGGGGCTACACCTTC.

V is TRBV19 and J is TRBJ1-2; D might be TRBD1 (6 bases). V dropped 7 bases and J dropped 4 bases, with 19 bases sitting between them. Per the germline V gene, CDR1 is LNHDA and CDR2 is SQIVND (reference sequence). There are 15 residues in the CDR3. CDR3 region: CASKGGGADGYGYTF. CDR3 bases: TGTGCCAGTAAGGGCGGGGGGGCAGATGGCTATGGCTACACCTTC.

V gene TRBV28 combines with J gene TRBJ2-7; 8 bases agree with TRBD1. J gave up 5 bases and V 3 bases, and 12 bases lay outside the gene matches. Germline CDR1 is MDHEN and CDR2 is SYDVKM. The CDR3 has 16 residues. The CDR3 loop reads CASSLADYRGSDEQYF. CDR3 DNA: TGTGCCAGCAGTTTGGCCGACTACAGGGGGTCCGACGAGCAGTACTTC.

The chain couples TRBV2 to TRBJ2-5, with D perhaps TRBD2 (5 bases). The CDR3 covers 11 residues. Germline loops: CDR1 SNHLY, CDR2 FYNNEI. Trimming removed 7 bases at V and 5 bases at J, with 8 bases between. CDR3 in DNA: TGTGCCAGCAAGGACTGGGAGACCCAGTACTTC. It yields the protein CASKDWETQYF.

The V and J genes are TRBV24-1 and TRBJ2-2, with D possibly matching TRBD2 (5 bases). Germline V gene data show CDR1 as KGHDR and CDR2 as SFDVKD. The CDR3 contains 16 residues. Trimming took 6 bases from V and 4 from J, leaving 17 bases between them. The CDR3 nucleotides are TGTGCCACCAGTATTGGCCGAGGGAGTTCCACCGGGGAGCTGTTTTTT. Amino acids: CATSIGRGSSTGELFF.

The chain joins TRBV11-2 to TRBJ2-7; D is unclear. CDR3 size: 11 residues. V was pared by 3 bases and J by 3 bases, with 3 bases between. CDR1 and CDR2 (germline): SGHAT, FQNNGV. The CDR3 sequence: CASSFHYEQYF. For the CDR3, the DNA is TGTGCCAGCAGCTTTCACTACGAGCAGTACTTC.

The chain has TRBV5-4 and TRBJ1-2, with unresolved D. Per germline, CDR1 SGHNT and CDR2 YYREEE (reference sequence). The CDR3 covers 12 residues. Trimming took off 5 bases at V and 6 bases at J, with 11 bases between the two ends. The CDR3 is CASRGTGDGYTF. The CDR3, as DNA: TGTGCCAGCAGAGGTACTGGGGATGGCTACACCTTC.

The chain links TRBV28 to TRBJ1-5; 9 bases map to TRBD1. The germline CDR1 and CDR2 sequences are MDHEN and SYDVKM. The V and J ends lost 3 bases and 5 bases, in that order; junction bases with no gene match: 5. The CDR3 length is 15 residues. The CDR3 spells CASSFQQGAYQPQHF. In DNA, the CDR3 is TGTGCCAGCAGTTTTCAACAGGGGGCCTATCAGCCCCAGCATTTT.

DNA for the CDR3: TGTGCCAGCAGGCGACAGGGTAGGAGCACAGATACGCAGTATTTT. It specifies CASRRQGRSTDTQYF. This chain uses TRBV7-3 with TRBJ2-3, with 7 bases that match TRBD1. CDR3 length: 15 residues. V shed 6 bases and J 0 bases; nucleotides not matched to a gene: 6. Germline CDR1 SGHTA, CDR2 FQGTGA. The variable domain in full, with the rest retrieved from reference TRBV7-3 and TRBJ2-3, is GAGVSQTPSNKVTEKGKYVELRCDPISGHTALYWYRQSLGQGPEFLIYFQGTGAADDSGLPNDRFFAVRPEGSVSTLKIQRTERGDSAVYLCASRRQGRSTDTQYFGPGTRLTVL.

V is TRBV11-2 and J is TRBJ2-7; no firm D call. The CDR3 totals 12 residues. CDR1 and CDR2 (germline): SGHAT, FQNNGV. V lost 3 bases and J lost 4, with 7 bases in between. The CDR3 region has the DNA TGTGCCAGCAGCTTGTTCGAGTACGAGCAGTACTTC. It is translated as CASSLFEYEQYF.

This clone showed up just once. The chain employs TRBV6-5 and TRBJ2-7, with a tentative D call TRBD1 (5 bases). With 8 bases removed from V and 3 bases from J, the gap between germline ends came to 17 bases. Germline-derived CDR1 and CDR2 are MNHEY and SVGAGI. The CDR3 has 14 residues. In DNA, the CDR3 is TGTGCCAGCCTGACAGTTAATACTCGCTACGAGCAGTACTTC. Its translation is CASLTVNTRYEQYF.

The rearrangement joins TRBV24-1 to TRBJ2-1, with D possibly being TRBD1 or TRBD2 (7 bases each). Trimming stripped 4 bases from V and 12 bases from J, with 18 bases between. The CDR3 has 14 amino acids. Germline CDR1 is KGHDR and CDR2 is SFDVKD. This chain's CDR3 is CATSEPNRGGGQFF. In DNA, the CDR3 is TGTGCCACCAGTGAGCCCAACAGGGGAGGGGGGCAGTTCTTC.

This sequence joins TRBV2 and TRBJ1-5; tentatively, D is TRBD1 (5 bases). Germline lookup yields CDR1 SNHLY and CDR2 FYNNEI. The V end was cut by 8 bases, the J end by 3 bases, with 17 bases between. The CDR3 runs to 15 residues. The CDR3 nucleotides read TGTGCCAGCGCCTCGGGGTGGGGACCCAATCAGCCCCAGCATTTT. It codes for CASASGWGPNQPQHF.

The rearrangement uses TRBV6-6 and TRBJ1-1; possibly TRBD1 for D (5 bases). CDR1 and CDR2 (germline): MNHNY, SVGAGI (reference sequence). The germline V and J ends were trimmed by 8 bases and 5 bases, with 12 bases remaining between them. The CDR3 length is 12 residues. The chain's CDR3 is CASGQEGTEAFF. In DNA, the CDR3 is TGTGCCAGCGGCCAGGAGGGGACTGAAGCTTTCTTT.

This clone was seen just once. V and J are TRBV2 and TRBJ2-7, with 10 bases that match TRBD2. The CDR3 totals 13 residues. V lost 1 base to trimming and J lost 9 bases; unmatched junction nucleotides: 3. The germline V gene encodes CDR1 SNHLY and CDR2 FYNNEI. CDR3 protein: CASSEVAGGGQYF. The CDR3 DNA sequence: TGTGCCAGCAGTGAAGTAGCGGGGGGAGGGCAGTACTTC.

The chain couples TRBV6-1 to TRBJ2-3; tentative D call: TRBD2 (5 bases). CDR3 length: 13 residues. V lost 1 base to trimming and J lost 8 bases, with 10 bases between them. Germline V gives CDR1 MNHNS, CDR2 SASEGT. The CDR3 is CASSEVSTSTQYF. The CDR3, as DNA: TGTGCCAGCAGTGAAGTATCAACTAGTACGCAGTATTTT.

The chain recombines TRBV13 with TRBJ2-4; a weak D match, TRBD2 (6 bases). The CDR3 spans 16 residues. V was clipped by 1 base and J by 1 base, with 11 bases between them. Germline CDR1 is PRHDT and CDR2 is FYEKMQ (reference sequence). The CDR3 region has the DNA TGTGCCAGCAGCTTAGTGGGAGGTAGCGCCAAAAACATTCAGTACTTC. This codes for CASSLVGGSAKNIQYF.

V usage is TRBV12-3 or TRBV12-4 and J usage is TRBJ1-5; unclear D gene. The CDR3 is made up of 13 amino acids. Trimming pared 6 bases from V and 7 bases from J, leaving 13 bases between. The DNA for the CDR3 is TGTGCCAGCAGCCTTCAGGTAAACCAGCCCCAGCATTTT. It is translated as CASSLQVNQPQHF.

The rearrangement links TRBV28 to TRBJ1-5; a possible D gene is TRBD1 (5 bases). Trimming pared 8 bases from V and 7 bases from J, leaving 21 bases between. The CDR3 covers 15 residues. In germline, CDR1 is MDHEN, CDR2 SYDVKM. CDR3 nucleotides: TGTGCCAGCCGGGGCACGGCAGGGCTAGGGCAGCCCCAGCATTTT. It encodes CASRGTAGLGQPQHF. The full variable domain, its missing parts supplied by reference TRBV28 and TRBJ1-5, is DVKVTQSSRYLVKRTGEKVFLECVQDMDHENMFWYRQDPGLGLRLIYFSYDVKMKEKGDIPEGYSVSREKKERFSLILESASTNQTSMYLCASRGTAGLGQPQHFGDGTRLSIL.

The CDR3 region is CASSTGTGSYEQYF. Written as DNA, the CDR3 is TGTGCCAGTAGTACCGGGACAGGCTCCTACGAGCAGTACTTC. This chain links TRBV19 with TRBJ2-7; 8 nucleotides line up with TRBD1. The CDR3 is made up of 14 amino acids. The junction had 2 bases not matched to a gene; V was cut back by 4 bases and J by 0 bases. Germline V lookup: CDR1 LNHDA, CDR2 SQIVND (reference sequence).

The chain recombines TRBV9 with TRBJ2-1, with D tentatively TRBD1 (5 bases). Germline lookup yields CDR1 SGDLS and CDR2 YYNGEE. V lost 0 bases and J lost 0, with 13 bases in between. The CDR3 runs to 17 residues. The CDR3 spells CASSVAGIRASYNEQFF. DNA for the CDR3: TGTGCCAGCAGCGTAGCAGGGATACGGGCCTCCTACAATGAGCAGTTCTTC. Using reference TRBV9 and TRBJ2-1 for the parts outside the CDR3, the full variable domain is DSGVTQTPKHLITATGQRVTLRCSPRSGDLSVYWYQQSLDQGLQFLIQYYNGEERAKGNILERFSAQQFPDLHSELNLSSLELGDSALYFCASSVAGIRASYNEQFFGPGTRLTVL.

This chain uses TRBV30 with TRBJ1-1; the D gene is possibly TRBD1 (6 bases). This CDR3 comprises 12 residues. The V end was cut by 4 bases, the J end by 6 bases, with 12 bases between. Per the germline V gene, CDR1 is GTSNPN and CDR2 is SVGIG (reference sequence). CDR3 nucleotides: TGTGCCTGGACCCCCGGGGGCCCTGAAGCTTTCTTT. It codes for CAWTPGGPEAFF.

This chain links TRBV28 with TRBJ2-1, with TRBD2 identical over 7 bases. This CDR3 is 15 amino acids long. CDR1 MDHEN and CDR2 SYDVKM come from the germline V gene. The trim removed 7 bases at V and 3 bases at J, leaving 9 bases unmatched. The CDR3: CASILGGGSYNEQFF. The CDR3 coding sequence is TGTGCCAGCATCCTGGGAGGCGGGAGCTACAATGAGCAGTTCTTC.

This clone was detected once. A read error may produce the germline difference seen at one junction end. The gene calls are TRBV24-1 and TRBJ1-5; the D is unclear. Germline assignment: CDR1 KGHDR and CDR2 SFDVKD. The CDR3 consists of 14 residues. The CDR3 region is CATSDYLSDQPQHF. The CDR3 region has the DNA TGTGCCACCAGTGATTATCTTAGCGATCAGCCCCAGCATTTT.

CDR3: CASSLNMNTEAFF. DNA for the CDR3: TGTGCCAGCAGCCTAAACATGAACACTGAAGCTTTCTTT. The chain has TRBV14 and TRBJ1-1; D gene ambiguous. The CDR3 contains 13 residues. Germline values: CDR1 SGHDN, CDR2 FVKESK. V gave up 4 bases and J gave up 0 bases, with 6 bases separating them.

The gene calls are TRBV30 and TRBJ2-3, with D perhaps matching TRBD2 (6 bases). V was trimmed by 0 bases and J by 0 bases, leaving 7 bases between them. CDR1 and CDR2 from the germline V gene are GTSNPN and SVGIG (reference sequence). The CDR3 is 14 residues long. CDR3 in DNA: TGTGCCTGGAGTGTAGGAGGGAGCACAGATACGCAGTATTTT. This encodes CAWSVGGSTDTQYF.